The next 19 T cell receptor beta chains were all read from a single sample in a study of T cells expressing NK-cell markers. Following a re-call of the 5' RACE reads, TCRdb has one entry per CDR3 protein and lacks DNA. The sample totals a few hundred thousand distinct CDR3 sequences. The sequenced material came from blood T cells: a sorted CD56 or NKG2C T cell subset, CD4+ or CD8+ T cells, or bulk PBMC T cells (not recorded which). Receptors were obtained from a man between 18 and 69 years old in good health.

The chain combines TRBV20-1 with TRBJ1-1; TCRdb's D call, TRBD1, is unchecked because there is no DNA. The CDR3 contains 14 residues. Germline assignment: CDR1 DFQATT and CDR2 SNEGSKA (reference sequence). CDR3 protein: CSATDRGLRTEAFF.

The V gene is TRBV2, the J gene TRBJ1-2; TCRdb's D call, TRBD1, is unchecked because there is no DNA. Germline lookup yields CDR1 SNHLY and CDR2 FYNNEI. This CDR3 is built from 13 residues. The CDR3 region is CASTPDSYYGYTF.

This chain joins TRBV20-1 and TRBJ2-1; the D gene TCRdb calls, TRBD1, cannot be checked with no DNA. The CDR3 sequence is 13 residues long. From germline, CDR1 is DFQATT and CDR2 SNEGSKA (reference sequence). CDR3 region: CSARGTVYNEQFF.

The genes are TRBV27 and TRBJ2-5; TCRdb names TRBD2, which stays unverified in the absence of DNA. CDR3 length: 14 amino acids. Germline lookup yields CDR1 MNHEY and CDR2 SMNVEV (reference sequence). This chain's CDR3 is CASSPSSGGETQYF.

The chain combines TRBV7-2 with TRBJ2-7; the TRBD1 assignment by TCRdb is unverifiable without DNA. The CDR3 totals 15 residues. Germline V lookup: CDR1 SGHTA, CDR2 FQGNSA. CDR3 amino acids: CASSPSRGAYNEQYF.

The chain's CDR3 is CATSRRGLEGADTQYF. The chain links TRBV24-1 to TRBJ2-3; TCRdb returns TRBD2, unconfirmable since there is no DNA. The CDR3 is 16 amino acids. Per germline, CDR1 KGHDR and CDR2 SFDVKD.

The chain recombines TRBV25-1 with TRBJ1-2; checking the TCRdb D call of TRBD1 is not possible without DNA. CDR1 is MGHDK and CDR2 is SYGVNS in the germline V gene. This CDR3 spans 16 amino acids. The CDR3 protein is CASSEPGAVSLYGYTF.

This chain uses TRBV3-1 with TRBJ1-4; the TCRdb call, TRBD1, lacks DNA for checking. This CDR3 is built from 15 residues. The germline gives CDR1 LGHDT, CDR2 YNNKEL (reference sequence). CDR3 sequence: CASSVQGTANEKLFF.

This CDR3 is CASSPRLTGNQETQYF. This chain joins TRBV6-1 and TRBJ2-5; TCRdb names TRBD1, which stays unverified in the absence of DNA. The CDR3 runs to 16 residues. Germline-derived CDR1 and CDR2 are MNHNS and SASEGT.

The gene calls are TRBV29-1 and TRBJ1-4. There are 13 residues in the CDR3. Germline loops: CDR1 SQVTM, CDR2 ANQGSEA. CDR3 loop: CSVDLFNMGLLFF. The full variable domain, completed using reference TRBV29-1 and TRBJ1-4, is SAVISQKPSRDICQRGTSLTIQCQVDSQVTMMFWYRQQPGQSLTLIATANQGSEATYESGFVIDKFPISRPNLTFSTLTVSNMSPEDSSIYLCSVDLFNMGLLFFGSGTQLSVL.

The chain recombines TRBV6-1 with TRBJ1-2. CDR1 is MNHNS, CDR2 SASEGT, per germline. The CDR3 contains 14 residues. The CDR3 spells CASSEFGLYYGYTF.

The CDR3 sequence is CASSYGTYNQETQYF. The rearrangement uses TRBV5-1 and TRBJ2-5; the TRBD1 assignment by TCRdb is unverifiable without DNA. Germline values: CDR1 SGHRS, CDR2 YFSETQ. This CDR3 has 15 amino acids.

The J gene is TRBJ1-2, the V gene TRBV3-1; with no DNA, the TCRdb D assignment of TRBD1 cannot be verified. The CDR3 covers 14 residues. Per the germline V gene, CDR1 is LGHDT and CDR2 is YNNKEL (reference sequence). The CDR3 spells CASSRGQVYYGYTF. Looking up the rest from reference TRBV3-1 and TRBJ1-2 gives the full variable domain: DTAVSQTPKYLVTQMGNDKSIKCEQNLGHDTMYWYKQDSKKFLKIMFSYNNKELIINETVPNRFSPKSPDKAHLNLHINSLELGDSAVYFCASSRGQVYYGYTFGSGTRLTVV.

The chain has TRBV5-1 and TRBJ2-3; TCRdb indicates TRBD1, and absent DNA this call remains unverified. The CDR3 spans 16 residues. Per the germline V gene, CDR1 is SGHRS and CDR2 is YFSETQ. This chain's CDR3 is CASSSGLRAQVDTQYF.

This rearrangement joins TRBV29-1 to TRBJ1-2; lacking DNA, the TRBD1 call made by TCRdb goes unchecked. Germline-derived CDR1 and CDR2 are SQVTM and ANQGSEA. The CDR3 spans 12 residues. This CDR3 reads CSVEGDVSGYTF.

The chain couples TRBV20-1 to TRBJ2-7. Per the germline V gene, CDR1 is DFQATT and CDR2 is SNEGSKA (reference sequence). This CDR3 is 12 amino acids long. CDR3 sequence reads: CSASSDSYEQYF.

The rearrangement uses TRBV10-3 and TRBJ1-1; TCRdb's D call of TRBD1 is untestable without DNA. CDR3 size: 17 residues. Germline CDR1 reads ENHRY; CDR2 reads SYGVKD. This CDR3 reads CATQSAQGLVSSTEAFF.

The CDR3 here is CASSSVGQGYLSNYGYTF. The V and J genes are TRBV5-4 and TRBJ1-2; TCRdb's D call of TRBD1 is untestable without DNA. In germline, CDR1 is SGHNT, CDR2 YYREEE (reference sequence). The CDR3 length is 18 residues.

The genes are TRBV18 and TRBJ2-7; TCRdb selects TRBD1, and the lack of DNA leaves this call unchecked. The V gene's germline CDR1 is KGHSH and CDR2 LQKENI. CDR3 length equals 16 residues. The CDR3: CASSLLGGTSSYEQYF.